This T cell receptor beta chain was obtained from a study of glioma-infiltrating T cells. TCR alpha and beta CDR3 regions were amplified from RNA using iRepertoire nested multiplex PCR. One entry per CDR3 protein, called by TCRdb with MiXCR from the multiplex PCR reads. This sample has tens of thousands of distinct CDR3 sequences, with about a quarter found just once. Details on this clonotype: The antigen is unknown.

Study results and caveats: Tissue and blood shared very few CDR3 sequences.

This CDR3 is 18 amino acids long. Germline CDR1 LGHDT, CDR2 YNNKEL (reference sequence). V dropped 1 base and J dropped 0 bases, with 16 bases sitting between them. This sequence originates from a human donor with low-grade glioma or glioblastoma, undergoing nonglioma brain surgery, or in good health (not recorded which). The chain employs TRBV3-1 and TRBJ1-3, with a tentative D call TRBD1 (6 bases). Source material: glioma tissue, nonneoplastic brain tissue, or PBMCs (not recorded which). The CDR3 loop is CASSQGQPGAHSGNTIYF. CDR3 sequence (DNA): TGTGCCAGCAGCCAAGGTCAGCCAGGGGCTCACTCTGGAAACACCATATATTTT. Together with reference TRBV3-1 and TRBJ1-3, the CDR3 gives the full variable domain: DTAVSQTPKYLVTQMGNDKSIKCEQNLGHDTMYWYKQDSKKFLKIMFSYNNKELIINETVPNRFSPKSPDKAHLNLHINSLELGDSAVYFCASSQGQPGAHSGNTIYFGEGSWLTVV.